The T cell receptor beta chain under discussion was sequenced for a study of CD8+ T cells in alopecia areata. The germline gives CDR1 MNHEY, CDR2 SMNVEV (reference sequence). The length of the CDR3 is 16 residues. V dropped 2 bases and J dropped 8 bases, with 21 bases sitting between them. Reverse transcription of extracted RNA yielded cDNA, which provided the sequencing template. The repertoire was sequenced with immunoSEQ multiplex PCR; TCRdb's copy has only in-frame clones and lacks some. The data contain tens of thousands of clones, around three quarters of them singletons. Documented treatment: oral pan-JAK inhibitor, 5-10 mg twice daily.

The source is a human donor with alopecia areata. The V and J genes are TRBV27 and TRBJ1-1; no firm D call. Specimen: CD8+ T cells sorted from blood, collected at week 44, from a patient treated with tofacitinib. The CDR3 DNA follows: TGTGCCAGCAGTTTAGGACCCCAAAGGAAGGTCTCCGAAGCTTTCTTT. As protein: CASSLGPQRKVSEAFF.